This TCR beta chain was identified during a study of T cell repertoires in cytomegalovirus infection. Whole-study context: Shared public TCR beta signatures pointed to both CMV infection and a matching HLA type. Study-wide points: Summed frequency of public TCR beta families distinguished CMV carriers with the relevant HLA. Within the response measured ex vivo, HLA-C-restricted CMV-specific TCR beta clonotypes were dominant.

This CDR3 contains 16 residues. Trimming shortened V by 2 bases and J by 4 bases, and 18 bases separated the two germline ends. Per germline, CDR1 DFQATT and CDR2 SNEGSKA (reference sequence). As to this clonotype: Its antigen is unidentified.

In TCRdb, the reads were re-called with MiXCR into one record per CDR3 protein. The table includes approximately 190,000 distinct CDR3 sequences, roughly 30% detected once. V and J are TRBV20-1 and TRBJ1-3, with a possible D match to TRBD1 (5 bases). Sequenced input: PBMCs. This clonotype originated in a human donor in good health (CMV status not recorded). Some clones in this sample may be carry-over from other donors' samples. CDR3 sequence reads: CSARPGAGTRGNTIYF. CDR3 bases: TGCAGTGCTAGACCTGGAGCAGGGACTCGAGGAAACACCATATATTTT.